This T cell receptor (beta chain) is drawn from a study of blood T cells in healthy people across ages. The study drew donors from healthy Caucasian individuals in Russia aged about 6 to 100. A sample-barcoded 5' primer and a J-beta primer mix were used in a second PCR of about 7 to 12 cycles. Via MiXCR, TCRdb re-called the 5' RACE reads, giving one row per CDR3 protein. The data contain more than 650,000 distinct CDR3 sequences, about 55% of them singletons. Study findings and constraints: It was held that the diversity estimates obtained from one million T cells were underestimates.

As to this clonotype: Its cognate antigen is unknown.

The receptor's source is a man older than 75 in good health. The sample was blood.

The CDR3 DNA reads as TGCAGTGCTACACAGGTGGTCGGGGAGATCCAGTACTTC. It yields the protein CSATQVVGEIQYF. V usage is TRBV20-1 and J usage is TRBJ2-7; D tentatively reads TRBD1 or TRBD2 (5 bases each). The V gene lost 4 bases and the J gene lost 10 bases, with 20 bases spanning the gap. The CDR3 consists of 13 residues. CDR1 and CDR2 from the germline V gene are DFQATT and SNEGSKA (reference sequence).